This T cell receptor (beta chain) was captured in a study of Ad26.COV2.S vaccination and SARS-CoV-2 variants. Findings and limits, study-wide: Reportedly, after vaccination the spike-specific CD8+ and CD4+ T cell responses displayed substantial breadth.

The V and J ends lost 3 bases and 1 base respectively, with 9 bases between them. CDR1 is MGHRA and CDR2 is YSYEKL in the germline V gene. The CDR3 runs to 14 residues. This clone has a single count. What it recognizes is unknown. Treatment of the sample: over 15 received Ad26.COV2.S at low or high dose, single or two shots; several received placebo; per-sample allocation not given. It was on day 63 after the first vaccine or placebo injection that samples were taken. Generated by immunoSEQ multiplex PCR, the TCRdb table keeps only in-frame clones and is missing some. The table has roughly 390,000 clones, about 85% seen once.

This chain uses TRBV4-1 with TRBJ1-1, with D unclear. The clonotype comes from a person aged 18-65 years who received the Ad26.COV2.S COVID-19 vaccine or a placebo. The sequencing here drew on peripheral blood, taken in a trial of Ad26.COV2.S vaccine versus placebo. For the CDR3, the DNA is TGCGCCAGCAGCCACCCAGGAAAGAACACTGAAGCTTTCTTT. Amino acid sequence: CASSHPGKNTEAFF.